This T cell receptor (beta chain) was captured by sequencing in a study of CD8+ T cells in alopecia areata. It was from alopecia areata patients that lesional scalp punch biopsies and peripheral blood were collected. The CDR3 contains 15 residues. Trimming pared 9 bases from V and 4 bases from J, leaving 22 bases between. RNA, once extracted, was reverse transcribed into cDNA for use as the sequencing template. Sequenced by immunoSEQ multiplex PCR; TCRdb stores in-frame clones only, minus some. The sample consists of about 10,000 clones, approximately 58% of them appearing once. Material: skin, obtained at week 0. This chain uses TRBV23-1 with TRBJ2-7, with D perhaps TRBD2 (6 bases). TRBV23-1 carries the ORF label, with uncertain function. The receptor's source is a human donor with alopecia areata. The CDR3, as DNA: TGCGCCAGGCCTCCTTCCCGGACGGGGGTTTACGAGCAGTACTTC. It encodes CARPPSRTGVYEQYF.